This TCR beta chain was identified during a study of T-cell memory formation after mild COVID-19. Study-level findings and limits: Prior to infection, memory already included some responding clones, suggesting cross-reactive memory joined.

Each CDR3 protein is one row after TCRdb ran MiXCR on the 5' RACE reads. This table holds fewer than 250,000 distinct CDR3 sequences, approximately 15% found once. The length of the CDR3 is 16 residues. Trimming removed 6 bases from V and 1 base from J, with 15 bases in between. In germline, CDR1 is SGHTA, CDR2 FQGNSA. Note on this clonotype: No antigen is known for it.

This TCR was recovered from an adult woman who had mild COVID-19 (a few samples of this study predate the infection). Cell type and time point are not known. The rearrangement links TRBV7-2 to TRBJ2-2; D tentatively reads TRBD1 or TRBD2 (5 bases each). The material sequenced was PBMCs or a T cell subset sorted from them (not recorded which). The CDR3 loop is CASRHDGTRNTGELFF. Here the CDR3 DNA reads TGTGCCAGCAGGCACGACGGGACCCGGAACACCGGGGAGCTGTTTTTT.